This passage covers 9 T cell receptor beta chains from one sample sequenced in a study of tumor-infiltrating lymphocytes in primary liver carcinoma. The researchers produced TCR beta cDNA from 400 to 650 ng total RNA with a constant-region primer. Three nested multiplex PCR rounds, a slightly modified ARM-PCR method, built the TCR beta libraries. Investigators reported that the first two PCR rounds, at 9 to 11 cycles each, used TRBV1-TRBV30 forward primers with a C-beta reverse primer. TCRdb independently ran MiXCR on the multiplex PCR reads; one entry per CDR3 protein. The sample consists of approximately 92,000 distinct CDR3 sequences, 55% to 75% of them appearing once. Investigators took RNA and DNA out together from about 20-30 mg of unsorted bulk tissue. The material sequenced was liver tumor tissue from sampling region 5. Subset described: tumor region T5, tumor centre. Receptor source: a woman in her sixties or seventies with primary liver carcinoma and hepatitis B virus infection.

This sequence joins TRBV7-9 and TRBJ1-1; D ambiguous. Trimming took off 6 bases at V and 3 bases at J, with 11 bases between the two ends. The CDR3 runs to 13 residues. Germline V gives CDR1 SEHNR, CDR2 FQNEAQ (reference sequence). This CDR3 is CASRPIGYTEAFF. As DNA, the CDR3 is TGTGCCAGCAGGCCCATAGGGTACACTGAAGCTTTCTTT.

This clonotype was seen repeatedly, ten times or more. This chain links TRBV10-2 with TRBJ1-1; 10 bases map to TRBD1. This CDR3 region has 13 residues. Germline V CDR1 and CDR2: WSHSY, SAAADI. J lost 7 bases, V lost 8 bases, and 7 bases had no gene match. The CDR3 loop reads CASARGQGDEAFF. For the CDR3, the DNA is TGCGCCAGCGCTCGAGGACAGGGGGATGAAGCTTTCTTT.

J is TRBJ2-1 and V is TRBV24-1; D call uncertain. The V and J ends lost 2 bases and 7 bases respectively, with 17 bases between them. The CDR3 covers 16 residues. CDR1 is KGHDR, CDR2 SFDVKD, per germline. The DNA for the CDR3 is TGTGCCACCAGTGATTGGAGTAGCAGGAAGGCGAATGAGCAGTTCTTC. Translation: CATSDWSSRKANEQFF.

A remark on this clonotype: Its ends do not fully match the called genes, so a read error is possible. The chain has TRBV6-1 and TRBJ2-7; D gene uncertain. From germline, CDR1 is MNHNS and CDR2 SASEGT. The CDR3 totals 15 residues. CDR3: CASRRHGERSYEQCF. The CDR3 nucleotides read TGTGCCAGCAGAAGACACGGAGAGAGGTCCTACGAGCAGTGCTTC.

The table lists this clonotype with a count of one. The CDR3 end shows no conserved phenylalanine or tryptophan, and so a read error is likely. The chain is built from TRBV6-6 and TRBJ1-6; D gene ambiguous. This CDR3 spans 17 amino acids. CDR1 MNHNY and CDR2 SVGAGI come from the germline V gene (reference sequence). V lost 7 bases and J 0 bases, leaving 16 bases between the germline ends. In DNA, the CDR3 is TGTGCCAGCAACGTAAATCGCAGTAGCTCCTATAATTCACCCCTCCACCTT. Residues: CASNVNRSSSYNSPLHL.

About this clonotype itself: The junction shows a germline mismatch at one end, possibly a read error. This chain links TRBV29-1 with TRBJ2-2; TRBD1 agrees at 8 bases. There are 13 residues in the CDR3. Germline loops: CDR1 SQVTM, CDR2 ANQGSEA. CDR3 bases: TGCAGCGCGCGGACAGGGAGCACCGGGGAGCTGTCTTTT. Protein product: CSARTGSTGELSF.

As to this clonotype: The junction differs from germline at one of its ends, possibly a read error. In DNA form, the CDR3 reads TGTACCAGCAGACAGGGGGCAACTGAGCAGTTATTC. This gives the protein CTSRQGATEQLF. J is TRBJ2-1 and V is TRBV12-3 or TRBV12-4; 10 bases fit TRBD1. The CDR3 runs to 12 residues.

This clonotype was recorded only once. The genes are TRBV4-1 and TRBJ2-7, with D possibly being TRBD2 (6 bases). This CDR3 spans 17 amino acids. Germline CDR1 reads MGHRA; CDR2 reads YSYEKL. V lost 4 bases and J 1 base, leaving 20 bases between the germline ends. In DNA form, the CDR3 reads TGCGCCAGCAGCCGGTTACTTGCGGGGATTTCTTCCTACGAGCAGTACTTC. It yields the protein CASSRLLAGISSYEQYF.

Remarks on this clonotype: A read error may account for a junction end that differs from germline. The CDR3 nucleotides read TGTGCCACCATTGATTTTGTAGGGTCTGAAGCTTTCTTT. It is translated as CATIDFVGSEAFF. The V gene is TRBV24-1, the J gene TRBJ1-1; D not resolved. Germline lookup yields CDR1 KGHDR and CDR2 SFDVKD. This CDR3 is 13 amino acids long.